This T cell receptor (beta chain) was identified during a study of identical twins. Study conclusions and caveats: In monozygotic twins, models underestimated the sharing of out-of-frame TCR alpha.

TCRdb fed the 5' RACE reads into MiXCR, producing one record per CDR3 protein. Here the sample spans 650,000 to 800,000 distinct CDR3 sequences, 8.6% being singletons. Trimming cost V 5 bases and J 5 bases; bases outside gene matches: 9. The V gene's germline CDR1 is SGHRS and CDR2 YFSETQ. This CDR3 is built from 16 residues. About this clonotype: The antigen is unknown.

These data are also associated with another study on yellow fever vaccine responses in identical twins.

Sequences were obtained from PBMCs. The source of this sequence is a woman between 18 and 30 years old in good health. The chain has TRBV5-1 and TRBJ2-2; 10 bases line up with TRBD2. CDR3 DNA: TGCGCCAGCAGATCCAGCGGGGGGGCGTTTACCGGGGAGCTGTTTTTT. Translated: CASRSSGGAFTGELFF.